The 18 T cell receptor beta chains below come from one sample, sequenced in a study of tumor and adjacent non-tumor tissue in lung cancer. RNA was extracted from bulk tissue without any cell sorting. The library came from three nested PCR rounds adapted from ARM-PCR protocols. TCRdb analysed the multiplex PCR reads with MiXCR anew, one entry per CDR3 protein. The sample includes 100,000 to 120,000 distinct CDR3 sequences, over 70% of them seen just once. Source material: lung tumor tissue. The receptor set was obtained from a man aged 65 to 79 with non-small cell lung cancer.

The rearrangement joins TRBV18 to TRBJ2-1, with 8 bases identical to TRBD2. This CDR3 has 14 amino acids. Germline assignment: CDR1 KGHSH and CDR2 LQKENI. V shed 3 bases and J 9 bases; nucleotides not matched to a gene: 7. The CDR3 DNA follows: TGTGCCAGCTCACCGGTTCAGCGGGGGACTGAGCAGTTCTTC. It codes for CASSPVQRGTEQFF.

Points on this clonotype: The junction departs from germline at one end; a sequencing error may be responsible. This chain uses TRBV11-3 with TRBJ1-4; D ambiguous. Germline CDR1 SGHNT, CDR2 YENEEA. The CDR3 is 16 residues long. In DNA form, the CDR3 reads TGTGCCAGCAACTTAGTAGGTGGAACGACTAATGAGAAACTGTTTTTT. This encodes CASNLVGGTTNEKLFF.

With respect to this clonotype: One end of the junction does not line up with germline, which may come from a read error. V usage is TRBV6-1 and J usage is TRBJ2-7; D might be TRBD1 or TRBD2, each matching 6 bases. Germline CDR1 MNHNS, CDR2 SASEGT. CDR3 length equals 14 residues. The CDR3 DNA reads as TGTACCAGCAGTGAAACACAGGGAACAAGGGAGGAGTACTTC. Protein: CTSSETQGTREEYF.

Points on this clonotype: One junction end does not reproduce the germline sequence, and a read error may be involved. The chain joins TRBV2 to TRBJ2-3, with 10 bases matching TRBD2. Per the germline V gene, CDR1 is SNHLY and CDR2 is FYNNEI. CDR3 length equals 15 residues. CDR3 DNA sequence: TGTGCCAGCAAGCTAGCGGGGGCTTCCACAGATACACAGTATTTT. Protein: CASKLAGASTDTQYF.

With respect to this clonotype: A read error may account for a junction end that differs from germline. The V call is TRBV6-2 or TRBV6-3, the J call TRBJ1-5, with a weak D call TRBD1 (5 bases). The length of the CDR3 is 13 residues. Germline V CDR1 and CDR2: MNHEY, SVGEGT. The chain's CDR3 is CADSSQGNQPLHF. The CDR3, as DNA: TGTGCCGACAGTTCTCAGGGCAATCAGCCCCTGCATTTT.

The rearrangement links TRBV6-6 to TRBJ2-7; no firm D call. The CDR3 is made up of 12 amino acids. V was clipped by 9 bases and J by 2 bases, with 11 bases between them. Germline CDR1 MNHNY, CDR2 SVGAGI (reference sequence). CDR3 sequence (DNA): TGTGCCAGTGCGCCTGTCACCTACGAGCAGTACTTC. This gives the protein CASAPVTYEQYF.

As regards this clonotype: The junction departs from the called germline gene at one end, perhaps through a read error. The chain is built from TRBV6-1 and TRBJ1-2; a possible D gene is TRBD1 (5 bases). Germline values: CDR1 MNHNS, CDR2 SASEGT. The CDR3 consists of 15 residues. The CDR3 region has the DNA TGTGCCAGCACTGAAGGACATGGACTCAACTATGGCTACACCTTC. Translating gives CASTEGHGLNYGYTF.

Concerning this clonotype: One end of the junction fails to match germline, which may point to a read error. The gene calls are TRBV12-3 or TRBV12-4 and TRBJ1-1, with a weak D call TRBD1 (6 bases). The CDR3 extends over 15 amino acids. DNA for the CDR3: TGCGCCAGCAGTCCCCGGGGGTCAGGGGATTTTGAAGCTCTCTTT. Protein sequence: CASSPRGSGDFEALF.

Details on this clonotype: An end of the junction does not agree with germline; a read error may underlie this. The V call is TRBV29-1, the J call TRBJ2-7; tentatively, D is TRBD1 or TRBD2 (5 bases each). The germline V gene encodes CDR1 SQVTM and CDR2 ANQGSEA. CDR3 length: 14 residues. CDR3 coding DNA: TGCAGGGTTGGGGGTCAGCGCTGCTCCTACGAGCAGTACTTC. Residues: CRVGGQRCSYEQYF.

J is TRBJ2-3 and V is TRBV29-1; D ambiguous. The CDR3 spans 12 residues. Germline V gene lookup returns CDR1 SQVTM and CDR2 ANQGSEA. Trimming cost V 4 bases and J 7 bases, with 12 bases left between them. The CDR3 DNA reads as TGCAGCGTTGTTAAGGGCGCAAATACGCAGTATTTT. Amino acid sequence: CSVVKGANTQYF.

A word on this clonotype: Relative to the germline gene, one junction end is altered; a read error may explain this. The V call is TRBV12-3 or TRBV12-4, the J call TRBJ1-1; 7 positions agree with TRBD1. The CDR3 is 13 residues long. CDR3: CASSFRDRQNASF. The CDR3 DNA sequence: TGTGCCAGCAGTTTTCGGGACAGACAGAATGCTTCCTTT.

This clonotype came up once. The junction and the germline gene differ at one end; a read error may be behind it. This chain connects TRBV6-5 to TRBJ2-7; 10 nucleotides agree with TRBD2. The CDR3 is 18 residues long. Germline-derived CDR1 and CDR2 are MNHEY and SVGAGI. CDR3 amino acids: CASSPTSASGSGPYKQYF. The CDR3 DNA is TGTGCCAGCAGCCCCACTTCGGCTAGCGGGAGCGGTCCCTACAAGCAGTACTTC.

The table lists this clonotype with a count of one. The junction departs from the called germline gene at one end, perhaps through a read error. The chain uses TRBV6-1 and TRBJ1-1; D is unresolved. Germline V gives CDR1 MNHNS, CDR2 SASEGT. CDR3 size: 15 residues. CDR3 in amino acids: CTSSDSRLLNTQAFF. In DNA form, the CDR3 reads TGTACCAGCAGTGATTCGCGGCTGCTGAACACTCAAGCTTTCTTT.

This chain connects TRBV6-1 to TRBJ1-2, with TRBD1 matching 8 bases. CDR1 and CDR2 from the germline V gene are MNHNS and SASEGT. V dropped 9 bases and J dropped 8; count of bases not matched to a gene: 20. This CDR3 is 16 amino acids long. This chain's CDR3 is CASSLVSGTGDKGYTF. The DNA for the CDR3 is TGTGCCAGTAGCCTTGTATCCGGGACAGGCGACAAAGGCTACACCTTC.

Worth noting for this clonotype: The CDR3 does not close with the conserved phenylalanine or tryptophan, likely indicating a read error. The DNA is left out, because the CDR3 cannot be placed on it with certainty; the CDR3 is given as TCRdb lists it. This CDR3 is CASSLHVREWASYNEKLL. This chain links TRBV11-2 with TRBJ2-1; the table's D call, TRBD2, was not checked against the DNA. Both ends counted, the CDR3 spans 18 residues. CDR1 and CDR2 (germline): SGHAT, FQNNGV.

This clonotype was seen many times. This chain links TRBV28 with TRBJ2-5; TRBD2 is a possible D gene (5 bases). This CDR3 contains 15 residues. V gave up 1 base and J gave up 5 bases, with 14 bases separating them. From germline, CDR1 is MDHEN and CDR2 SYDVKM. The CDR3 DNA reads as TGTGCCAGCAGTTTATTTGGGAGAGTAGAGGAGACCCAGTACTTC. Translated, it gives CASSLFGRVEETQYF.

The chain recombines TRBV10-2 with TRBJ2-7; a possible D gene is TRBD2 (6 bases). Between the trimmed V and J ends, which lost 10 bases and 0 bases, there was a span of 25 bases. The germline CDR1 and CDR2 sequences are WSHSY and SAAADI. This CDR3 is 17 amino acids long. CDR3 nucleotide sequence: TGCGCCATCAGCGAATCGATTTGGCGGGACCTCTCCTACGAGCAGTACTTC. It yields the protein CAISESIWRDLSYEQYF.

Comments on this clonotype: A junction end diverges from the germline sequence, so it may reflect a read error. This chain links TRBV28 with TRBJ1-4, with unresolved D. CDR3 size: 15 residues. Germline-derived CDR1 and CDR2 are MDHEN and SYDVKM. The CDR3 is CASSLWSGTNVKLFF. In DNA, the CDR3 is TGTGCCAGCAGTTTATGGTCAGGCACTAATGTAAAACTGTTTTTT.